This T cell receptor beta chain was observed in a study of Graves' ophthalmopathy and Graves' hyperthyroidism. The CDR3 is 15 amino acids. V lost 3 bases to trimming and J lost 0 bases, with 9 bases between them. Germline V gene sequence: CDR1 SGHTA, CDR2 FQGNSA. This clonotype was counted ten times or more. Its specificity is not known. RNA transcripts provided the template for amplifying TCR beta CDR3 regions. HTBI primers served in a first-round RT-PCR, which a second-round multiplex PCR followed. TCRdb analysed the multiplex PCR reads with MiXCR anew, one entry per CDR3 protein. This sample has fewer than 350,000 distinct CDR3 sequences; about a sixth occur once, and the top ten carry around 12%. PBMCs were obtained from about 10 ml of fresh peripheral blood. Study observations and caveats: Sensitivity reached 87.88% and specificity roughly 81% for a 13-signature model separating ophthalmopathy from stable hyperthyroidism.

The receptor comes from an adult man with Graves' ophthalmopathy. Sequenced input: peripheral blood. V and J are TRBV7-2 and TRBJ1-3, with no clear D. The CDR3 loop reads CASSFARYSGNTIYF. As DNA, the CDR3 is TGTGCCAGCAGCTTCGCGAGATACTCTGGAAACACCATATATTTT.